This is a list of T cell receptor beta chains from one sample in a study of identical twins. TCRdb reprocessed the 5' RACE reads via MiXCR and lists one record per CDR3 protein. The sample lists 1.5 million to 2 million distinct CDR3 sequences; less than 40% were seen once. Sequenced input: cord blood. These receptors came from a newborn girl in good health. Each CDR3 is given with its conserved first and last residue. The D gene is left open where the match is weak. Only part of the rows carry a size: once, few, many, or a class if the clone is expanded.

v_gene	abundance	d_gene	j_gene	CDR3aa	CDR3nt
TRBV29-1	many	.	TRBJ2-7	CSVGSGSSYEQYF	TGCAGCGTTGGTAGTGGCAGCTCCTACGAGCAGTACTTC
TRBV12-3/TRBV12-4	once	TRBD2	TRBJ2-3	CASSPPSGGCTDTQYF	TGTGCCAGCAGTCCGCCTAGCGGAGGGTGCACAGATACGCAGTATTTT
TRBV7-2	.	TRBD2	TRBJ2-1	CASSPAGGSEQFF	TGTGCCAGCAGCCCCGCGGGGGGGAGTGAGCAGTTCTTC
TRBV11-2	few	TRBD1	TRBJ1-2	CASSPTGTANYDYTF	TGTGCCAGCAGCCCTACAGGGACAGCTAACTATGACTACACCTTC
TRBV20-1	once	.	TRBJ2-2	CSAPPTSITGELFF	TGCAGTGCTCCCCCGACTAGTATTACCGGGGAGCTGTTTTTT
TRBV15	.	.	TRBJ1-5	CATSRDLGAYSNQPQHF	TGTGCCACCAGCAGAGATTTGGGGGCTTATAGCAATCAGCCCCAGCATTTT
TRBV29-1	few	.	TRBJ1-2	CSVSGTTF	TGCAGCGTTAGCGGAACCACCTTC
TRBV7-9	.	TRBD2	TRBJ2-1	CASSARLAGINNEQFF	TGTGCCAGCAGCGCCCGACTAGCGGGTATAAACAATGAGCAGTTCTTC
TRBV30	.	.	TRBJ1-2	CAWTDPTGPSSGYTF	TGTGCCTGGACCGACCCCACGGGGCCAAGCTCTGGCTACACCTTC
TRBV24-1	.	.	TRBJ2-3	CATRDSTDTRYF	TGTGCCACCAGGGACAGCACAGATACGCGGTATTTT
TRBV6-1	.	.	TRBJ1-1	CASDIRAYTEAFF	TGTGCCAGCGATATCAGGGCGTACACTGAAGCTTTCTTT
TRBV24-1	.	.	TRBJ1-2	CATSDYGNYGYTF	TGTGCCACCAGTGATTACGGGAACTATGGCTACACCTTC
TRBV7-9	.	.	TRBJ2-7	CASSLAPAQSEQYF	TGTGCCAGCAGCTTAGCACCCGCTCAATCCGAGCAGTACTTC
TRBV4-2	.	TRBD2	TRBJ2-3	CASSQDPRGVDTQYF	TGTGCCAGCAGCCAAGATCCCCGGGGGGTAGATACGCAGTATTTT
TRBV2	many	.	TRBJ2-1	CASSEGLYNEQFF	TGTGCCAGCAGCGAGGGACTTTACAATGAGCAGTTCTTC
TRBV6-5	many	.	TRBJ2-7	CASSYGDEQYF	TGTGCCAGCAGTTACGGGGACGAGCAGTACTTC
TRBV7-2	few	.	TRBJ1-6	CASSGQGPLNSPLHF	TGTGCCAGCAGCGGCCAGGGACCCCTAAATTCACCCCTCCACTTT
TRBV7-8	.	.	TRBJ1-1	CASSSPFLVGNTEAFF	TGTGCCAGCAGCTCCCCATTTCTTGTGGGTAACACTGAAGCTTTCTTT
TRBV7-9	.	TRBD1	TRBJ1-2	CASSVRTGNYGYTF	TGTGCCAGCAGCGTACGGACAGGGAACTATGGCTACACCTTC
TRBV4-1	.	.	TRBJ2-5	CASSQDYREISGETQYF	TGCGCCAGCAGCCAAGATTATCGGGAGATCTCCGGGGAGACCCAGTACTTC
TRBV20-1	few	.	TRBJ2-2	CSPASYTNTGELFF	TGCAGCCCCGCTAGCTACACGAACACCGGGGAGCTGTTTTTT
TRBV3-1	.	.	TRBJ2-5	CASKGPWTQYF	TGTGCCAGCAAAGGCCCATGGACCCAGTACTTC
TRBV13	.	TRBD2	TRBJ2-1	CASSLSAGGPSGSYNEQFF	TGTGCCAGCAGCTTATCAGCGGGAGGGCCCTCAGGGTCCTACAATGAGCAGTTCTTC
TRBV2	.	.	TRBJ2-2	CASSSGPNANTGELFF	TGTGCCAGCAGTTCTGGCCCCAACGCGAACACCGGGGAGCTGTTTTTT
TRBV20-1	.	.	TRBJ2-7	CSAHLYEQYF	TGCAGTGCTCATCTGTACGAGCAGTACTTC
TRBV5-1	.	.	TRBJ1-1	CASRVQERNTEAFF	TGCGCCAGCAGGGTACAGGAGAGGAACACTGAAGCTTTCTTT
TRBV12-3/TRBV12-4	few	TRBD2	TRBJ2-1	CATQTSGSYNEQFF	TGTGCCACACAAACTAGCGGCTCCTACAATGAGCAGTTCTTC
TRBV20-1	.	TRBD1	TRBJ1-6	CSARGPGQGASPLHF	TGCAGTGCTAGAGGACCGGGACAGGGGGCTTCACCCCTCCACTTT
TRBV2	.	.	TRBJ1-1	CASRVNFDTEAFF	TGTGCCAGCAGGGTCAACTTTGACACTGAAGCTTTCTTT
TRBV20-1	few	.	TRBJ2-7	CSAKDGRWGYEQYF	TGCAGTGCCAAAGACGGACGGTGGGGGTACGAGCAGTACTTC
TRBV7-2	.	TRBD2	TRBJ2-1	CASSLVGTSGDWNNEQFF	TGTGCCAGCAGCTTAGTAGGGACTAGCGGAGACTGGAACAATGAGCAGTTCTTC
TRBV2	.	.	TRBJ1-4	CASTVFDEKLFF	TGTGCCAGCACGGTGTTCGATGAAAAACTGTTTTTT
TRBV5-1	.	.	TRBJ2-7	CASSLGHPWEQYF	TGCGCCAGCAGCTTGGGCCACCCGTGGGAGCAGTACTTC
TRBV24-1	.	.	TRBJ1-1	CATRGRDYMNTEAFF	TGTGCCACCCGAGGACGGGACTACATGAACACTGAAGCTTTCTTT
TRBV30	.	.	TRBJ1-1	CAWSVRGSEAFF	TGTGCCTGGAGTGTACGGGGGAGTGAAGCTTTCTTT
TRBV2	.	.	TRBJ1-5	CASSVMGPRQPQHF	TGTGCCAGCAGTGTTATGGGGCCCCGACAGCCCCAGCATTTT
TRBV5-4	.	TRBD1	TRBJ2-1	CAPGQGSPPYNEQFF	TGTGCCCCGGGACAGGGGTCCCCTCCGTACAATGAGCAGTTCTTC
TRBV7-9	.	TRBD1	TRBJ1-2	CASSFLDREGGYTF	TGTGCCAGCAGCTTCTTGGACAGGGAGGGTGGCTACACCTTC
TRBV6-2/TRBV6-3	.	.	TRBJ1-5	CASGQPWNQPQHF	TGTGCCTCCGGACAGCCGTGGAATCAGCCCCAGCATTTT
TRBV7-2	.	.	TRBJ1-3	CAGSVTVPSTGNTIYF	TGTGCCGGCAGCGTAACAGTTCCCTCAACTGGAAACACCATATATTTT
TRBV4-2	.	.	TRBJ1-2	CASSQDGEEYGYTF	TGTGCCAGCAGCCAAGATGGGGAGGAGTATGGCTACACCTTC
TRBV5-1	few	.	TRBJ2-3	CASSLLHRFSTDTQYF	TGCGCCAGCAGCTTGCTCCACAGGTTTAGCACAGATACGCAGTATTTT
TRBV7-9	few	TRBD1	TRBJ1-2	CASSLGDRGLYYGYTF	TGTGCCAGCAGCTTAGGGGACAGGGGGCTATACTATGGCTACACCTTC
TRBV2	.	TRBD1	TRBJ1-2	CASRGTGGLIGYTF	TGTGCCAGCAGAGGGACAGGGGGCCTTATTGGCTACACCTTC
TRBV27	many	.	TRBJ1-2	CASSFNGFYGYTF	TGTGCCAGCAGTTTCAATGGTTTCTATGGCTACACCTTC
TRBV12-3/TRBV12-4	.	.	TRBJ2-5	CASKTGTSNAETQYF	TGTGCCAGCAAAACCGGGACTTCGAACGCAGAGACCCAGTACTTC
TRBV4-1	.	TRBD1	TRBJ1-1	CASSHSRAQGDTEAFF	TGCGCCAGCAGCCATTCCCGTGCTCAGGGGGACACTGAAGCTTTCTTT